The clone carrying this T cell receptor beta chain was seen only a few times. Its antigen is unidentified. The sample comes from a study of T cells after yellow fever vaccination. Background on the study: With SMART-Seq v4 Ultra Low Input, the fractions containing low cell numbers were prepared.

5'RACE template switching added a universal primer site and UMIs to TCR cDNA. Using its own MiXCR run on the 5' RACE reads, TCRdb lists one record per CDR3 protein. The repertoire has about 360,000 distinct CDR3 sequences, 6% to 8% of them found once; the top ten carry over 12%. Study outcomes and limitations: A weaker but faster secondary response was observed, peaking on day 5 versus 15. Most primary-vaccination clones recurred post-booster (approximately 96% CD4, 88% CD8).

The CDR3 runs 15 residues. Between the trimmed V and J ends, which lost 6 bases and 4 bases, there was a span of 13 bases. V and J are TRBV12-3 or TRBV12-4 and TRBJ1-6; no definite D call. This sequence was found in a man aged 25 to 40 who received the YFV17D yellow fever vaccine. The specimen comprised PBMCs, sampled 5 days after the yellow fever booster vaccination. The CDR3 DNA follows: TGTGCCAGCAGGCAAAGGACCGCTTATAATTCACCCCTCCACTTT. Translated: CASRQRTAYNSPLHF.